What follows is one T cell receptor (beta chain) and its context. Which antigen it targets is not known. The sample holds no much larger clone one base away, and base qualities are not on file. This entry comes from a study of blood T cell repertoires in COVID-19 (dated by TCRdb to the early 2020s). Regarding the research as a whole: The collaborator samples originated in the United States, Italy and Spain and spanned the acute and convalescent phases of COVID-19. The prospective study material was composed of cDNA or gDNA derived from T cells, B-cell-depleted T cells, or PBMCs. Deeply sampled blood TCRbeta repertoires from subjects exposed to, actively infected with, or recovered from COVID-19 were included in the dataset. The repertoires were made available in a free public database intended to serve as a resource for research on the immune response to SARS-CoV-2. Samples were obtained from the ongoing ImmuneRACE study (first 160 participants) and from over a thousand subjects provided by 6 global collaborators. Sample metadata almost always included a de-identified subject ID, COVID-19 status, age in years and sex. HLA class I and class II types, where available, came from metadata supplied by the sample provider rather than from assay-based typing. Findings and caveats that apply to the study as a whole: The amount of clinical and demographic metadata varied by source and participant and was provided uncurated.

CDR1 and CDR2 were assigned from the germline V gene as SGHTA and FQGNSA. V and J lose 3 bases and 4 bases, and a span of 16 bases separates them. Taken from cysteine to phenylalanine, the CDR3 has 16 residues. The sequence is cut down to CDR3 DNA, 48 bases in frame from base 1. TCRbeta CDR3 regions were amplified from genomic DNA using the immunoSEQ Assay, a bias-controlled multiplex PCR. For the original study's pipeline: The number of nucleated cells in each sample was estimated from the amplification of reference gene primers within the assay. To quantify the absolute abundance of each unique TCRbeta CDR3 rearrangement, sequence reads were collapsed and filtered. Productive Simpson clonality was computed per sample as the square root of Simpson's diversity index over productive rearrangements. The table was pulled from immuneACCESS by TCRdb, which kept in-frame rearrangements only. Such tables lose some clones; where checked, under half of the loss comes from unresolved V genes, and the rest has no known cause. V and J calls and clone size follow that table, whereas D and trimming were derived from the DNA. The sample table holds about 220,000 clones, of which approximately 90% were seen once. The ten most abundant clones make up roughly 2.7% of the sample.

Participants in the prospective study were enrolled through a virtual design, were aged roughly 18 to 100 years, and lived in roughly 26 United States geographic areas. In the prospective study, cohorts were assigned on the basis of participant-reported clinical history obtained from a screening survey and a study questionnaire. Recovered participants in ImmuneRACE Cohort 3 were defined by two consecutive negative NP/OP PCR tests, clearance by a healthcare professional, or resolution of symptoms. Mobile phlebotomists in the prospective study collected whole blood, serum and a nasopharyngeal or oropharyngeal swab from every participant. Over an approximately 2-month period, participants in the prospective study had the option of providing additional blood draws and questionnaires. Blood samples from the prospective study were shipped frozen or at room temperature prior to DNA extraction.

This sequence was found in a woman in her thirties who had recovered from COVID-19. The specimen sequenced was PBMCs or T cells enriched from blood (not recorded which). Recombination joined TRBV7-2 with TRBJ1-3, and possibly TRBD1, on 6 matching bases. Here is the DNA: TGTGCCAGCAGCTTCGATAGGGGGATGACAGGAAACACCATATATTTT. This codes for CASSFDRGMTGNTIYF.